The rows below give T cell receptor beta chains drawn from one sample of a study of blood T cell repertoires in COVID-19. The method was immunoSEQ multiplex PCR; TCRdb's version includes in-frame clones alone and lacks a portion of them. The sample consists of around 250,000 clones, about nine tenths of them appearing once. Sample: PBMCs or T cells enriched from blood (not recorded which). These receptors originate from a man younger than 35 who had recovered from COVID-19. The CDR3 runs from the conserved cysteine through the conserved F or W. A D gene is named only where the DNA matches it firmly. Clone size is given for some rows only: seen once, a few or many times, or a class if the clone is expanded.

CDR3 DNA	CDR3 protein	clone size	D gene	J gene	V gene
TGTGCCATCAGTGAGCCGGGAGGCTACACCTTC	CAISEPGGYTF	.	.	TRBJ1-2	TRBV10-3
TGTGCCAGCAGGGGGGGGACTAGCGGGCCGTACGAGCAGTACTTC	CASRGGTSGPYEQYF	once	TRBD2	TRBJ2-7	TRBV2
TGTGCCAGTCGAGCCAGGACAGGGAATGGTGACTATGGCTACACCTTC	CASRARTGNGDYGYTF	.	TRBD1	TRBJ1-2	TRBV19
TGTGCCAGCAGTGGGACACCAAACTTCTCTGGAAACACCATATATTTT	CASSGTPNFSGNTIYF	.	.	TRBJ1-3	TRBV6-1
TGTGCCAGCAGCTCTCGGGGTGCTGGAAACACCATATATTTT	CASSSRGAGNTIYF	.	.	TRBJ1-3	TRBV5-4
TGTGCCAGCAGTTGGGACATCCGGACTGAAGCTTTCTTT	CASSWDIRTEAFF	.	.	TRBJ1-1	TRBV12-3/TRBV12-4
TGTGCCAGCGATCGACAGGGGGGACTTTATGGCTACACCTTC	CASDRQGGLYGYTF	.	TRBD1	TRBJ1-2	TRBV5-5
TGCGCCAGCAGCTTGAGTCAGGGCCCACAAGAGACCCAGTACTTC	CASSLSQGPQETQYF	.	.	TRBJ2-5	TRBV5-1
TGCAGTGCTACTGAAGGCGGGGGCGGTAACTATGGCTACACCTTC	CSATEGGGGNYGYTF	.	.	TRBJ1-2	TRBV20-1
TGTGCCAGCAGCAAAGCGAGCGGGACAGGGGGCATTTTGTACCAAGAGACCCAGTACTTC	CASSKASGTGGILYQETQYF	.	.	TRBJ2-5	TRBV21-1
TGTGCCTGGAGGGGGACAGGGGCCGGGGAGCTGTTTTTT	CAWRGTGAGELFF	.	TRBD1	TRBJ2-2	TRBV30
TGCGCCAGCAGCCCAGGGGACAGGGAACAGTATGGCTACACCTTC	CASSPGDREQYGYTF	.	TRBD1	TRBJ1-2	TRBV5-1
TGTGCCAGCAGTGAAAGGACTAGCCTTGGGTACGAGCAGTACTTC	CASSERTSLGYEQYF	.	TRBD2	TRBJ2-7	TRBV6-1
TGTGCCAGCAGCTCGAGGACAGGGACGCCCTCCTACGAGCAGTACTTC	CASSSRTGTPSYEQYF	once	TRBD1	TRBJ2-7	TRBV11-3
TGTGCCAGCAGCGGCCAGGGACTAGCTCTCACAGATACGCAGTATTTT	CASSGQGLALTDTQYF	.	TRBD2	TRBJ2-3	TRBV11-3
TGCGCCAGCAGCTTGGGTATTTTGCAGGTCCAAGAGACCCAGTACTTC	CASSLGILQVQETQYF	.	.	TRBJ2-5	TRBV5-1
TGTGCCAGCAGAGAGGGGACAAAAGGAAACACCATATATTTT	CASREGTKGNTIYF	.	.	TRBJ1-3	TRBV2
TGTGCCATCAGCGGGACTAGCGAGTACAATGAGCAGTTCTTC	CAISGTSEYNEQFF	.	TRBD2	TRBJ2-1	TRBV10-3
TGTGCCACCAGCAGGGACCTGACTAGTGCCGGGGAGCTGTTTTTT	CATSRDLTSAGELFF	.	.	TRBJ2-2	TRBV15
TGCGCCAGCCGACTGGCGGGGGCCGAGCAGTACTTC	CASRLAGAEQYF	once	.	TRBJ2-7	TRBV4-1
TGTGCCAGCAGGCAGGGGAATGAAAAACTGTTTTTT	CASRQGNEKLFF	.	.	TRBJ1-4	TRBV6-5
TGTGCCAGCAGTTGGGCCCCACGAAACGAGCAGTACTTC	CASSWAPRNEQYF	.	.	TRBJ2-7	TRBV27
TGTGCCAGTAGTATAGGGGCGAATAATTCACCCCTCCACTTT	CASSIGANNSPLHF	.	.	TRBJ1-6	TRBV19
TGTGCCAGTAGTTCCAGGGACAGGGGGCTTGGGCTAGTCGGCTACGAGCAGTACTTC	CASSSRDRGLGLVGYEQYF	.	TRBD1	TRBJ2-7	TRBV19
TGTGCCAGCAGTGTTGGAGACAGACGCACAGATACGCAGTATTTT	CASSVGDRRTDTQYF	once	.	TRBJ2-3	TRBV2
TGTGCCAGCAGTGAATTGGGGACAGGGGGTTCAAACTATGGCTACACCTTC	CASSELGTGGSNYGYTF	.	TRBD1	TRBJ1-2	TRBV25-1
TGTGCCAGTAGTGAAGGCGGGGGGAGCTCCTACAATGAGCAGTTCTTC	CASSEGGGSSYNEQFF	.	TRBD2	TRBJ2-1	TRBV19
TGTGCCAGTAGTATAGAAGGACAGGGGCTCACCCTTACGGCCCAGCATTTT	CASSIEGQGLTLTAQHF	few	TRBD1	TRBJ1-5	TRBV19
TGTGCCAGCAGCCACTATGCCCGCCTGGGGGCCAACGTCCTGACTTTC	CASSHYARLGANVLTF	.	.	TRBJ2-6	TRBV3-1/TRBV3-2
TGTGCCAGCAGGGTAGCGGGGGAATACAATGAGCAGTTCTTC	CASRVAGEYNEQFF	.	TRBD2	TRBJ2-1	TRBV27
TGTGCCAGTAGACTTAGCGGGATTAGCGACGAGCAGTACTTC	CASRLSGISDEQYF	.	TRBD2	TRBJ2-7	TRBV19
TGTGCCCGACAACCCTCTGGGGCCAACGTCCTGACTTTC	CARQPSGANVLTF	.	.	TRBJ2-6	TRBV30
TGTGCCAGCAGTAAACAGGGGTGGGGTGAAAAACTGTTTTTT	CASSKQGWGEKLFF	.	TRBD1	TRBJ1-4	TRBV27
TGTGCCAGCAGTAGCACGAACACCGGGGAGCTGTTTTTT	CASSSTNTGELFF	.	.	TRBJ2-2	TRBV12-3/TRBV12-4
TGTGCCAGCAGGGACAGGGTTAGCAATCAGCCCCAGCATTTT	CASRDRVSNQPQHF	once	TRBD1	TRBJ1-5	TRBV2
TGTGCCAGTAGCCGGACGGGCGGGCAGCCCCAGCATTTT	CASSRTGGQPQHF	few	.	TRBJ1-5	TRBV19
TGTGCCAGCAGCCAATTCGACAGTAACTATGGCTACACCTTC	CASSQFDSNYGYTF	.	.	TRBJ1-2	TRBV14
TGCGCCAGCAGCCAGTGGCAGGGGGCGCGTACAGATACGCAGTATTTT	CASSQWQGARTDTQYF	.	TRBD1	TRBJ2-3	TRBV4-1
TGTGCCAGCAGCCAAGGGACAGGGGAGTACAATGAGCAGTTCTTC	CASSQGTGEYNEQFF	.	TRBD1	TRBJ2-1	TRBV4-2
TGTGCCAGCAGTTCCTTCCCGGGGGACCTCTACGAGCAGTACTTC	CASSSFPGDLYEQYF	.	.	TRBJ2-7	TRBV6-5